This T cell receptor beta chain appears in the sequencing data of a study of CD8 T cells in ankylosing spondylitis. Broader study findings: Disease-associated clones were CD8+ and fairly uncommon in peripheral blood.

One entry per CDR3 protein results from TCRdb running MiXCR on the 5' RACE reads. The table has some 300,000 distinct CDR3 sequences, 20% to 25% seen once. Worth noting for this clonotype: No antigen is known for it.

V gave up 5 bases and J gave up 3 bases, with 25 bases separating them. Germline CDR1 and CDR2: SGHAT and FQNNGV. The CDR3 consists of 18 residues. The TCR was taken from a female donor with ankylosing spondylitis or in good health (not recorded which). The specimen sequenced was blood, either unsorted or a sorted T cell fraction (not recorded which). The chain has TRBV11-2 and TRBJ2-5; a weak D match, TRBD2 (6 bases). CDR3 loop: CASSPHARRAPTEETQYF. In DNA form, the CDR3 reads TGTGCCAGCAGCCCCCACGCCCGGAGGGCTCCCACAGAAGAGACCCAGTACTTC.